These 11 T cell receptor beta chains came from one sample sequenced in a study of cytomegalovirus exposure and HLA in healthy donors. The repertoire was sequenced with immunoSEQ multiplex PCR; TCRdb's copy has only in-frame clones and lacks some. The sample has some 160,000 clones, approximately 91% seen once; the top ten hold 0.55% to 0.8%. The specimen was PBMCs. These TCRs come from a man younger than 30 in good health and CMV-seronegative.

V is TRBV4-3 and J is TRBJ2-1; 9 positions match TRBD2. The CDR3 consists of 17 residues. Germline CDR1 reads LGHNA; CDR2 reads YSLEER. J gave up 9 bases and V 2 bases, and 14 bases lay outside the gene matches. CDR3: CASSQKQYRSGSGEQFF. The CDR3 nucleotides are TGCGCCAGCAGCCAAAAGCAATATCGTAGCGGGAGCGGTGAGCAGTTCTTC.

This clone showed up just once. V gene TRBV21-1 combines with J gene TRBJ2-1; the D call TRBD2 from the table was never checked on the DNA. TRBV21-1 is reported as a pseudogene. The CDR3 is made up of 15 amino acids. The CDR3 loop reads CASINTSGNYNEQFF. CDR3 coding DNA: TGTGCCAGCATCAACACTAGCGGGAACTACAATGAGCAGTTCTTC.

The J gene is TRBJ1-1, the V gene TRBV6-6; TRBD1 matches at 9 bases. CDR1 is MNHNY and CDR2 is SVGAGI in the germline V gene (reference sequence). CDR3 length: 16 amino acids. Trimming took 6 bases from V and 0 from J; bases not matched to a gene: 8. CDR3 sequence reads: CASRPDRGMMNTEAFF. CDR3 bases: TGTGCCAGCAGGCCCGACAGGGGGATGATGAACACTGAAGCTTTCTTT.

The rearrangement uses TRBV5-1 and TRBJ2-3; 7 bases map to TRBD2. In germline, CDR1 is SGHRS, CDR2 YFSETQ. CDR3 length equals 15 residues. Trimming at V came to 4 bases and at J to 2 bases, leaving 7 bases not matched to a gene. CDR3 coding DNA: TGCGCCAGCAGCCGGGAGGTCCTCTCCACAGATACGCAGTATTTT. Amino acids: CASSREVLSTDTQYF.

This rearrangement joins TRBV6-5 to TRBJ1-2, with a possible D match to TRBD1 (6 bases). Per the germline V gene, CDR1 is MNHEY and CDR2 is SVGAGI. The germline V and J ends were trimmed by 6 bases and 2 bases, with 16 bases remaining between them. CDR3 length equals 15 residues. CDR3 DNA: TGTGCCAGCAGCCGCCCCGGACAGTGGAACTATGGCTACACCTTC. This sequence encodes CASSRPGQWNYGYTF.

The CDR3 sequence: CASRPTGVTGQPQHF. CDR3 DNA sequence: TGTGCCAGCAGACCGACAGGGGTTACGGGACAGCCCCAGCATTTT. V usage is TRBV7-2 and J usage is TRBJ1-5; the match to TRBD1 covers 8 bases. The CDR3 runs to 15 residues. Germline V gene sequence: CDR1 SGHTA, CDR2 FQGNSA. The V and J ends lost 6 bases and 7 bases, in that order; junction bases with no gene match: 11.

The CDR3 nucleotides are TGTGCCAGCAGTGGGAGGACAGGGGGCGACGAGCAGTACGTC. It encodes CASSGRTGGDEQYV. The rearrangement joins TRBV2 to TRBJ2-7; 11 bases are shared with TRBD1. The CDR3 runs to 14 residues. Germline lookup yields CDR1 SNHLY and CDR2 FYNNEI. Trimming at V came to 4 bases and at J to 5 bases, leaving 4 bases not matched to a gene.

The chain is built from TRBV4-2 and TRBJ2-5, with D unresolved. V gave up 0 bases and J gave up 2 bases, with 7 bases separating them. CDR1 is LGHNA, CDR2 YNFKEQ, per germline. This CDR3 has 14 amino acids. The CDR3 DNA is TGTGCCAGCAGCCAAGAGGGCTCACAAGAGACCCAGTACTTC. Protein product: CASSQEGSQETQYF.

The chain combines TRBV7-2 with TRBJ2-3; 12 bases map to TRBD2. In germline, CDR1 is SGHTA, CDR2 FQGNSA. This CDR3 has 18 residues. J gave up 1 base and V 3 bases, and 8 bases lay outside the gene matches. DNA for the CDR3: TGTGCCAGCAGCTTCAGACTAGCGGGAGCAGCCGGCACAGATACGCAGTATTTT. Protein sequence: CASSFRLAGAAGTDTQYF.

This chain connects TRBV6-1 to TRBJ2-7, with 9 bases lining up with TRBD1. Germline V lookup: CDR1 MNHNS, CDR2 SASEGT. CDR3 length: 14 residues. The ends lost 11 bases at V and 4 bases at J; junction bases unmatched: 12. DNA of the CDR3: TGTGCCCTCGGCCGGGACAGGGCCTTGTACGAGCAGTACTTC. This gives the protein CALGRDRALYEQYF.

With regard to this clone: The same CDR3 also results from other DNA sequences found in this sample. This chain uses TRBV5-1 with TRBJ2-5, with D perhaps TRBD2 (6 bases). The germline V and J ends were trimmed by 0 bases and 1 base, with 10 bases remaining between them. The CDR3 extends over 15 amino acids. Germline CDR1 is SGHRS and CDR2 is YFSETQ. CDR3 residues: CASSLDGTGQETQYF. As DNA, the CDR3 is TGCGCCAGCAGCTTGGACGGGACTGGCCAAGAGACCCAGTACTTC. Combining the CDR3 with reference TRBV5-1 and TRBJ2-5 gives the whole variable domain KAGVTQTPRYLIKTRGQQVTLSCSPISGHRSVSWYQQTPGQGLQFLFEYFSETQRNKGNFPGRFSGRQFSNSRSEMNVSTLELGDSALYLCASSLDGTGQETQYFGPGTRLLVL.